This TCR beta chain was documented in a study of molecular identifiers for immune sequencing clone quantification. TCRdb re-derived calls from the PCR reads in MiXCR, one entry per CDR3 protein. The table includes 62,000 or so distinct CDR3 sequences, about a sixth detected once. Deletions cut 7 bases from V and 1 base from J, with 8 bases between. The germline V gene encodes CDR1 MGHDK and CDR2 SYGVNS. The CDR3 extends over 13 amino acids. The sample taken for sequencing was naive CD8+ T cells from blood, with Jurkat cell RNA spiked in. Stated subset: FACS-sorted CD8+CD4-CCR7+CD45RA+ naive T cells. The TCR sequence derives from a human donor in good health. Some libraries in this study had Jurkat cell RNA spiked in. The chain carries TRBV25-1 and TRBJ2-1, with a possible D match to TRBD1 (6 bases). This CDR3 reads CASTRGSYNEQFF. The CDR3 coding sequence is TGTGCCAGCACCAGGGGATCCTACAATGAGCAGTTCTTC. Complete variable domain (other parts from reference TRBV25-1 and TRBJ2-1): EADIYQTPRYLVIGTGKKITLECSQTMGHDKMYWYQQDPGMELHLIHYSYGVNSTEKGDLSSESTVSRIRTEHFPLTLESARPSHTSQYLCASTRGSYNEQFFGPGTRLTVL.